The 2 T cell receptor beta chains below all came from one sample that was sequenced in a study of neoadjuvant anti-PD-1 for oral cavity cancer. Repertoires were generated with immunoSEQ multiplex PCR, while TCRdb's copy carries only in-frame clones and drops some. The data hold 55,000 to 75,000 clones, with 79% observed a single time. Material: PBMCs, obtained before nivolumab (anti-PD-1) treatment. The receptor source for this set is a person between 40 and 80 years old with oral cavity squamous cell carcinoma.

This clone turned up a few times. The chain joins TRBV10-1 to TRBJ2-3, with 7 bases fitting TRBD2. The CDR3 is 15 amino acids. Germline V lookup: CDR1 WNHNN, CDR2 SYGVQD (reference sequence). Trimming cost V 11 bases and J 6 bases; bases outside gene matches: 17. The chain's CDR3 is CASSGVAGAADTQYF. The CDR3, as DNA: TGCGCCTCCTCGGGAGTTGCGGGAGCCGCTGATACGCAGTATTTT.

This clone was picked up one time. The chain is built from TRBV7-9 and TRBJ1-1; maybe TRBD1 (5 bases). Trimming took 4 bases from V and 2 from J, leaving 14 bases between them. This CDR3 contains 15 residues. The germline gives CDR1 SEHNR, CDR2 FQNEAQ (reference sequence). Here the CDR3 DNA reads TGTGCCAGCAGCTCACGCTCGGGGGTTAACACTGAAGCTTTCTTT. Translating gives CASSSRSGVNTEAFF.